Presented here are 14 T cell receptor beta chains from one specimen sequenced in a study of T cell changes during pregnancy in multiple sclerosis. TCRdb keeps only in-frame clones here, not all; method: immunoSEQ multiplex PCR. The table lists around 39,000 clones, 92% of them singletons. Sequences were derived from CD8+ T cells from peripheral blood mononuclear cells, sampled before pregnancy. The receptors here all came from a female donor with multiple sclerosis, enrolled in a pregnancy study.

The chain carries TRBV27 and TRBJ1-5; TRBD1 matches at 11 bases. The CDR3 covers 19 residues. With 5 bases clipped from V and 0 bases from J, the junction kept 12 bases outside the gene matches. The germline gives CDR1 MNHEY, CDR2 SMNVEV (reference sequence). The CDR3 here is CASSPLRTGGQYSNQPQHF. The DNA of the CDR3 is TGTGCCAGCAGTCCCCTAAGGACAGGGGGCCAATATAGCAATCAGCCCCAGCATTTT.

The chain joins TRBV5-5 to TRBJ1-1; D not resolved. Germline values: CDR1 SGHKS, CDR2 YYEKEE (reference sequence). V lost 0 bases and J lost 0, with 6 bases in between. The CDR3 length is 14 residues. The DNA for the CDR3 is TGTGCCAGCAGCTTGGGAGGGTTGAACACTGAAGCTTTCTTT. Its protein product is CASSLGGLNTEAFF.

The chain has TRBV5-1 and TRBJ2-1, with 8 nucleotides matching TRBD2. The CDR3 length is 14 residues. The V gene's germline CDR1 is SGHRS and CDR2 YFSETQ. The trim removed 5 bases at V and 3 bases at J, leaving 4 bases unmatched. The CDR3 reads CASRREGNYNEQFF. In DNA form, the CDR3 reads TGCGCCAGCAGACGGGAGGGGAACTACAATGAGCAGTTCTTC.

The chain couples TRBV5-5 to TRBJ1-3; 7 bases fit TRBD1. This CDR3 region has 15 residues. The V gene end was trimmed by 0 bases and the J gene end by 2 bases; junction bases not matched to a gene: 2. The germline V gene encodes CDR1 SGHKS and CDR2 YYEKEE (reference sequence). The CDR3 sequence: CASSLARGAGNTIYF. Here the CDR3 DNA reads TGTGCCAGCAGCTTGGCCAGGGGGGCTGGAAACACCATATATTTT.

This clone has just one count. The chain has TRBV7-9 and TRBJ2-4, with D possibly TRBD2 on 5 matching bases. V lost 5 bases, J lost 6 bases, and 11 bases lay in between. Germline loops: CDR1 SEHNR, CDR2 FQNEAQ (reference sequence). This CDR3 has 13 residues. The CDR3 loop is CASSGWERNIQYF. The DNA for the CDR3 is TGTGCCAGCAGCGGCTGGGAGAGAAACATTCAGTACTTC. Drawing the rest from reference TRBV7-9 and TRBJ2-4, the complete variable domain is DTGVSQNPRHKITKRGQNVTFRCDPISEHNRLYWYRQTLGQGPEFLTYFQNEAQLEKSRLLSDRFSAERPKGSFSTLEIQRTEQGDSAMYLCASSGWERNIQYFGAGTRLSVL.

This clone has only one observation. The chain has TRBV28 and TRBJ1-4, with D possibly TRBD1 on 6 matching bases. Germline V gene sequence: CDR1 MDHEN, CDR2 SYDVKM. This CDR3 spans 14 amino acids. Trimming cost V 5 bases and J 8 bases, with 15 bases left between them. The CDR3 DNA reads TGTGCCAGCAGTCCACTCCGGGACAAGGAAAAACTGTTTTTT. Translated: CASSPLRDKEKLFF.

The chain combines TRBV6-5 with TRBJ1-3; weak D call: TRBD1 (5 bases). Germline loops: CDR1 MNHEY, CDR2 SVGAGI. The CDR3 runs 12 residues. Trimming took 4 bases from V and 4 from J, leaving 5 bases between them. CDR3 coding DNA: TGTGCCAGCAGTTCAGGGGGAAACACCATATATTTT. Its protein is CASSSGGNTIYF.

CDR3 nucleotides: TGTGCCAGCAGTTCAGGGGGTTATGGTAACACTGAAGCTTTCTTT. Its translation: CASSSGGYGNTEAFF. This chain connects TRBV27 to TRBJ1-1, with 7 bases aligning to TRBD1. The CDR3 length is 15 residues. Germline V gene data show CDR1 as MNHEY and CDR2 as SMNVEV (reference sequence). Trimming cost V 4 bases and J 2 bases; bases outside gene matches: 7.

The chain carries TRBV29-1 and TRBJ2-7, with TRBD1 identical over 8 bases. The CDR3 loop spans 13 amino acids. The V gene end was trimmed by 0 bases and the J gene end by 4 bases; junction bases not matched to a gene: 2. Germline CDR1 reads SQVTM; CDR2 reads ANQGSEA. DNA of the CDR3: TGCAGCGTTGAAGAAAGGACAGGGTACGAGCAGTACTTC. Residues: CSVEERTGYEQYF.

The V gene is TRBV5-3, the J gene TRBJ2-7; D is perhaps TRBD1 (5 bases). Being an ORF, TRBV5-3 has a function that is uncertain. The V end lost 10 bases, the J end lost 5 bases, and 19 bases lay between the germline ends. The CDR3 length is 13 residues. CDR3 DNA sequence: TGTGCCCCAAGGGGATCCCTGGACAACGAGCAGTACTTC. Protein: CAPRGSLDNEQYF.

This chain links TRBV5-6 with TRBJ1-1, with D perhaps TRBD1 (5 bases). Trimming stripped 0 bases from V and 2 bases from J, with 8 bases between. The CDR3 extends over 14 amino acids. Germline V lookup: CDR1 SGHDT, CDR2 YYEEEE. The CDR3 DNA follows: TGTGCCAGCAGCTTGGAAGGGGCTAACACTGAAGCTTTCTTT. This sequence encodes CASSLEGANTEAFF.

The table lists this clone with a few counts. V usage is TRBV6-5 and J usage is TRBJ1-1; D remains ambiguous. Trimming left V 7 bases short and J 4 bases short, with 7 bases between. The length of the CDR3 is 11 residues. Germline V CDR1 and CDR2: MNHEY, SVGAGI. The DNA for the CDR3 is TGTGCCAGCACTAGAGGCACTGAAGCTTTCTTT. This gives the protein CASTRGTEAFF.

This chain links TRBV6-5 with TRBJ2-7; TRBD1 aligns across 9 bases. V lost 0 bases, J lost 6 bases, and 6 bases stayed unmatched. The CDR3 consists of 15 residues. The germline V gene has CDR1 MNHEY and CDR2 SVGAGI. The CDR3 nucleotides are TGTGCCAGCAGTTACTCCGGGACAGGGTACGGCGAGCAGTACTTC. Translated, it gives CASSYSGTGYGEQYF.

This sequence joins TRBV5-6 and TRBJ2-1; TRBD2 matches at 11 bases. The V gene's germline CDR1 is SGHDT and CDR2 YYEEEE. The CDR3 totals 15 residues. With 4 bases clipped from V and 7 bases from J, the junction kept 7 bases outside the gene matches. CDR3 in amino acids: CASSGGLAGWNEQFF. CDR3 nucleotide sequence: TGTGCCAGCAGCGGCGGACTAGCGGGCTGGAATGAGCAGTTCTTC.